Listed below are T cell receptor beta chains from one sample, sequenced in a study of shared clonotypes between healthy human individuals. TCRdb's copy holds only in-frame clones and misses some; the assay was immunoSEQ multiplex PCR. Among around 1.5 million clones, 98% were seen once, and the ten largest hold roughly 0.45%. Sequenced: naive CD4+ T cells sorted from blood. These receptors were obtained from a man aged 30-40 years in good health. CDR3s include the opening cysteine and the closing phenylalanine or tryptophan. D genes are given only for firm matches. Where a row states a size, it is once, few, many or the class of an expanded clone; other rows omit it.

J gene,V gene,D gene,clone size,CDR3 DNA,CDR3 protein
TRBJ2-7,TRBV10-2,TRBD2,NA,TGCGCCAGCGGTAAGCGGGAGGGATACGAGCAGTACTTC,CASGKREGYEQYF
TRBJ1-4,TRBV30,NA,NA,TGTGCCTTACAACACACGGAACGAAAACTGTTTTTT,CALQHTERKLFF
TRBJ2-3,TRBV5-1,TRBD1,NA,TGCGCCAGCAGCTATAGGACAGGGGTTAGAGATACGCAGTATTTT,CASSYRTGVRDTQYF
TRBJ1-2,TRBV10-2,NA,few,TGCGCCTCCCGGGGGAAGTTGGGCTACACCTTC,CASRGKLGYTF
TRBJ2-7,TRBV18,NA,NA,TGTGCCAGCGCGAGAGGGCCAGGCTACGAGCAGTACTTC,CASARGPGYEQYF
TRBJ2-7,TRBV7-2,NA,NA,TGTGCCAGCAGCCGGATGAGGTACGAGCAGTACTTC,CASSRMRYEQYF
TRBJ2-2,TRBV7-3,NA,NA,TGTGCCAGCAGCTTAGCCGCCCAGGGCACCGGGGAGCTGTTTTTT,CASSLAAQGTGELFF
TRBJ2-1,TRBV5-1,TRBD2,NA,TGCGCCAGCAGCCCTAGCGGAGAAGGCAATGAGCAGTTCTTC,CASSPSGEGNEQFF
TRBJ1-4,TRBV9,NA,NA,TGTGCCAGCAGCGTAGTGGCCACGAATGAAAAACTGTTTTTT,CASSVVATNEKLFF
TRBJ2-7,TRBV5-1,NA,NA,TGCGCCAGCAGCTTGGTTTCAGTCGAAGACGAGCAGTACTTC,CASSLVSVEDEQYF
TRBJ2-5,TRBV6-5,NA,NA,TGTGCCAGCAGTTACTCCAGGGTAGGAGAGACCCAGTACTTC,CASSYSRVGETQYF
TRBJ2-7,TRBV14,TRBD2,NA,TGTGCCAGCAGCTCGGGACTAGCGGGTTACGAGCAGTACTTC,CASSSGLAGYEQYF
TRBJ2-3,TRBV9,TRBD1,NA,TGTGCCAGCAGCGTACAAGGGACAGGGACGACATACAGCACAGATACGCAGTATTTT,CASSVQGTGTTYSTDTQYF
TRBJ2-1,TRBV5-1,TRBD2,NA,TGCGCCAGCAACCTCCCGGGACTAGCATCATCCGCCCCATACAATGAGCAGTTCTTC,CASNLPGLASSAPYNEQFF
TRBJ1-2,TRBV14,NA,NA,TGTGCCAGCAGCCTTGGGAGGCCCTATGGCTACACCTTC,CASSLGRPYGYTF
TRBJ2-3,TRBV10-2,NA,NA,TGCGCCAGCAGTGAGCATGGGCGCGGGCCTAGCACAGATACGCAGTATTTT,CASSEHGRGPSTDTQYF
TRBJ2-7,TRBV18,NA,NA,TGTGCCAGCTCACGGGGGGATTATGGCGAGCAGTACTTC,CASSRGDYGEQYF
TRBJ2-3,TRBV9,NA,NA,TGTGCCAGCAGCGTCCGGCGGGGCACAGATACGCAGTATTTT,CASSVRRGTDTQYF
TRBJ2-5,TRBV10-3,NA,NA,TGTGCCATCAGTGACGGAAATCCCCAAGAGACCCAGTACTTC,CAISDGNPQETQYF
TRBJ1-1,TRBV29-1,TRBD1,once,TGCAGCGCCGGAACAGGGGTGAACACTGAAGCTTTCTTT,CSAGTGVNTEAFF
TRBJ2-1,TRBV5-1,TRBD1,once,TGCGCCAGCAGCGCAGCCGGGACAGCTGGGGATGAGCAGTTCTTC,CASSAAGTAGDEQFF
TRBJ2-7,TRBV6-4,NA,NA,TGTGCCAGCCGCAGCCGGGGGCGGGATGGGTTGGAGCAGTACTTC,CASRSRGRDGLEQYF
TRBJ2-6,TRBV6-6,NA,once,TGTGCCAGCAGTTCTCTCTCTGGGGCCAACGTCCTGACTTTC,CASSSLSGANVLTF
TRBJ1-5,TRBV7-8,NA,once,TGTGCCAGCAGCCAGGCGGATATTTACCAGCCCCAGCATTTT,CASSQADIYQPQHF
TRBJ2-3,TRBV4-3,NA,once,TGCGCCAGCAGCCAAGATTTGGGCCGGGATACGCAGTATTTT,CASSQDLGRDTQYF
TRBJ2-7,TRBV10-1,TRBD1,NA,TGCGCCAGCAGCCACGGGACAGGGGAAAGCTCCTACGAGCAGTACTTC,CASSHGTGESSYEQYF
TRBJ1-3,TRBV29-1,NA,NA,TGCAGCGTTGAGGCCTTCCCTGGAAACACCATATATTTT,CSVEAFPGNTIYF
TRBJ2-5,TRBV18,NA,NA,TGTGCCAGCTCACCACGTGAGGAGACCCAGTACTTC,CASSPREETQYF
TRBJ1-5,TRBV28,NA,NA,TGTGCCAGCAGTTTCCTGCCCGTTGGCAATCAGCCCCAGCATTTT,CASSFLPVGNQPQHF
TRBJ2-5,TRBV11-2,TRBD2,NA,TGTGCCAGCAGCTACTGGGCGGGAGTGGAACAAGAGACCCAGTACTTC,CASSYWAGVEQETQYF
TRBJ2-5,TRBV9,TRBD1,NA,TGTGCCAGCAGCGTAGAAACAGGGGGACCCAAGACCCAGTACTTC,CASSVETGGPKTQYF
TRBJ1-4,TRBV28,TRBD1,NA,TGTGCCAGCCTTAGCGGGGCAGGGGGCAATGAAAAACTGTTTTTT,CASLSGAGGNEKLFF
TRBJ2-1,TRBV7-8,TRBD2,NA,TGTGCCAGCAGCCCGGGACTAGAGAGAAATGAGCAGTTCTTC,CASSPGLERNEQFF
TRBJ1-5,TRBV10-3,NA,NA,TGTGCCATCAGTGAGTCCGGGACACCTAATCAGCCCCAGCATTTT,CAISESGTPNQPQHF
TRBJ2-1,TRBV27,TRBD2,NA,TGTGCCAGCAGTTCGACGGGGCGGGGGACCTACAATGAGCAGTTCTTC,CASSSTGRGTYNEQFF
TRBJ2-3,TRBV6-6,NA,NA,TGTGCCAGCACACCTCGGGGGAGTGATACGCAGTATTTT,CASTPRGSDTQYF
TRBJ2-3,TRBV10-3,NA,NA,TGTGCCATCAGCAGCTATTCGGAGGGCACAGATACGCAGTATTTT,CAISSYSEGTDTQYF
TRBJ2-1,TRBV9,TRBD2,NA,TGTGCCAGCAGCGGCTCGGGACTAGCGTACAATGAGCAGTTCTTC,CASSGSGLAYNEQFF